This is a list of T cell receptor beta chains from one sample in a study of blood T cell repertoires in COVID-19. TCRdb keeps only in-frame clones here, not all; method: immunoSEQ multiplex PCR. The table records fewer than 300,000 clones, around 87% of them present only once. The sequencing input was peripheral blood. These receptors came from a woman aged 45-60 years with acute or convalescent COVID-19. Each CDR3 is given with its conserved first and last residue. A D gene is named only where the DNA matches it firmly.

d_call	v_call	cdr3_length	j_call	cdr3_nt	cdr3_aa
.	TRBV19	15	TRBJ1-4	TGTGCCAGTAGTACGACCGGACAGAATAATGAAAAACTGTTTTTT	CASSTTGQNNEKLFF
TRBD2	TRBV4-1	17	TRBJ2-7	TGCGCCAGCAGCCAGGCCCATACTAGCGGGGCCCCCTACGAGCAGTACTTC	CASSQAHTSGAPYEQYF
.	TRBV7-2	14	TRBJ2-7	TGTGCCAGCAGCCCCAGCATGCGGTCCTACGAGCAGTACTTC	CASSPSMRSYEQYF
.	TRBV19	12	TRBJ2-7	TGTGCCAGTAGAGGAGTCTCCTACGAGCAGTACTTC	CASRGVSYEQYF
TRBD2	TRBV7-9	15	TRBJ2-1	TGTGCCAGCAGCCATGGACTAGCGGGAGCCTATGAGCAGTTCTTC	CASSHGLAGAYEQFF
TRBD1	TRBV24-1	16	TRBJ2-3	TGTGCCACCAGTGAACCAAACAGGGGGAGCACAGATACGCAGTATTTT	CATSEPNRGSTDTQYF
.	TRBV6-4	20	TRBJ2-2	TGTGCCAGCAGTGACTCGAGATTCCTAGGGCGGGGAACGGCCACCGGGGAGCTGTTTTTT	CASSDSRFLGRGTATGELFF
TRBD2	TRBV27	16	TRBJ2-3	TGTGCCAGCCGCAGACTAGCGGGAGGGAGTACAGATACGCAGTATTTT	CASRRLAGGSTDTQYF
.	TRBV5-1	12	TRBJ1-2	TGCGCCAGCGGCCTCCAGTCTTATGGCTACACCTTC	CASGLQSYGYTF
.	TRBV20-1	11	TRBJ2-7	TGCAGTGCTAGAAACAGTCCCGAGCAGTACTTC	CSARNSPEQYF
TRBD1	TRBV7-9	14	TRBJ1-6	TGTGCCAGCAGCTTAACAGGGGGCGGTTCACCCCTCCACTTT	CASSLTGGGSPLHF
.	TRBV5-1	15	TRBJ1-6	TGCGCCAGCAGCAACAGCCAACAGGGTAATTCACCCCTCCACTTT	CASSNSQQGNSPLHF
.	TRBV19	13	TRBJ2-7	TGTGCCAGTAGTAGCGGCGGATCCTACGAGCAGTACTTC	CASSSGGSYEQYF
TRBD2	TRBV5-6	17	TRBJ2-7	TGTGCCAGCAGCTTGCGGGGCCTAGCGGGAGGGCCACGCGAGCAGTACTTC	CASSLRGLAGGPREQYF
TRBD1	TRBV4-2	15	TRBJ1-1	TGTGCCAGCAGCCACGAAGGGACAGGGGTCGGTTCAGCTTTCTTT	CASSHEGTGVGSAFF
.	TRBV5-1	13	TRBJ2-7	TGCGCCAGCAGCTTGGAGTGGGGCGGCGAGCAGTACTTC	CASSLEWGGEQYF
TRBD1	TRBV7-2	15	TRBJ2-7	TGTGCCAGCAGCTTTTCACAGGGGGAAAACTACGAGCAGTACTTC	CASSFSQGENYEQYF
.	TRBV5-1	15	TRBJ1-4	TGCGCCAGCAGCGTAACAGGTCTTTCAAATGAAAAACTGTTTTTT	CASSVTGLSNEKLFF
TRBD2	TRBV6-2/TRBV6-3	16	TRBJ2-7	TGTGCCAGCAGTTACCTTAAAATAGGACTAGCCTACGAGCAGTACTTC	CASSYLKIGLAYEQYF
.	TRBV7-9	13	TRBJ1-1	TGTGCCAGCAGCTTAACCGGCCAGGGCAAAGCTTTCTTT	CASSLTGQGKAFF
.	TRBV16	17	TRBJ1-5	TGTGCCAGCAGCCAGCCCTCAGGGACGCGGCGGGGTGAGCCCCAGCATTTT	CASSQPSGTRRGEPQHF